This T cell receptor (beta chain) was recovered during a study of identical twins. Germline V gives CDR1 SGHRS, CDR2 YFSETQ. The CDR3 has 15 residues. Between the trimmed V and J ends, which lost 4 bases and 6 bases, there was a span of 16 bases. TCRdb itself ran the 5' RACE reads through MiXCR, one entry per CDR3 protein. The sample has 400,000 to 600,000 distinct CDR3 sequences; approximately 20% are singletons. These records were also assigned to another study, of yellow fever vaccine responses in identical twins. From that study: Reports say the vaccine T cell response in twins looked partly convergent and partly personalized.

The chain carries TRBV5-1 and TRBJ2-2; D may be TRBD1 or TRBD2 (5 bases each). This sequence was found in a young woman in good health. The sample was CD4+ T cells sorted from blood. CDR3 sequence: CASSIRDVIPGELFF. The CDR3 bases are TGCGCCAGCAGCATCCGGGACGTCATCCCCGGGGAGCTGTTTTTT.